This T cell receptor beta chain was identified during a study of cytomegalovirus exposure and HLA in healthy donors. This clone was counted once. What it binds is not known. PCR amplification relied on 60 Vbeta primers (plus 13 Jbeta primers). Study processing details: An analysis that came later counted 80 million or so unique TCR beta chains, approximately 10 million shared. Produced via immunoSEQ multiplex PCR; TCRdb's table is partial and in-frame only. V and J calls and clone size are given by that table; D and trimming were obtained from the DNA. There are about 180,000 clones in the sample; 77% occur only once, and about 1.5% lies in the top ten. Findings and limits, study-wide: TCR association rates varied by HLA locus in a later analysis, with DRB1 highest and HLA-C lowest. The investigators catalogued 150 to 200 TCR beta chains as cytomegalovirus-associated.

What was sequenced was PBMCs. The sequence derives from a woman in her 30s in good health and CMV-seropositive.

CDR3 sequence (DNA): TGTGCCAGCAGTCCTTCTGGACACCAAGATAATGAAAAACTGTTTTTT. It specifies CASSPSGHQDNEKLFF. V usage is TRBV28 and J usage is TRBJ1-4; D might be TRBD1 (5 bases). Trimming removed 5 bases from V and 4 bases from J, with 17 bases in between. Germline-derived CDR1 and CDR2 are MDHEN and SYDVKM. The CDR3 runs to 16 residues.